The source of this T cell receptor (beta chain) is a study of T-cell memory formation after mild COVID-19. Study-wide background: The study found TCR clusters largely donor specific. Whole-study findings and limits: In pre-infection memory, a portion of responding clones appeared, which suggested that cross-reactive memory joined. Nothing showed for sure that second-wave clones peaking on day 37 were SARS-CoV-2 specific. Chiefly within CM and EM were the contracting CD4+ clones; CD8+ ones were within EMRA.

Using its own MiXCR run on the 5' RACE reads, TCRdb lists one record per CDR3 protein. The table shows under 250,000 distinct CDR3 sequences, with around 9.5% occurring only once. Germline lookup yields CDR1 SGHVS and CDR2 FNYEAQ. The CDR3 totals 17 residues. V was clipped by 1 base and J by 2 bases; unmatched bases: 7. This clonotype has at least ten counts. Its antigen is undetermined. Material: PBMCs or a T cell subset sorted from them (not recorded which). The receptor was isolated from a man between 18 and 35 years old who had mild COVID-19 (a few samples of this study predate the infection). Cell type and time point are not known. This chain links TRBV7-6 with TRBJ2-5; 10 bases are a match to TRBD2. The CDR3 region is CASSLVSSGGFQETQYF. The CDR3 bases are TGTGCCAGCAGCTTAGTTTCTAGCGGGGGATTTCAAGAGACCCAGTACTTC.